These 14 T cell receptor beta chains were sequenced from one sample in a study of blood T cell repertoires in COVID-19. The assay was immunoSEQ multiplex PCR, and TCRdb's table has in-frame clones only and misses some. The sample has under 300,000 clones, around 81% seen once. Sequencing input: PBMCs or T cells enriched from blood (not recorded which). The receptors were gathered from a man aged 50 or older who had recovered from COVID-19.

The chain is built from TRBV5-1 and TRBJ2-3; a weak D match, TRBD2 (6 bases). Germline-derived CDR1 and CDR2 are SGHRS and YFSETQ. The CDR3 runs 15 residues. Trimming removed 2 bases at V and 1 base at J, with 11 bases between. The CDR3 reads CASSFDGGGTDTQYF. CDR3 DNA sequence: TGCGCCAGCAGCTTTGATGGAGGGGGCACAGATACGCAGTATTTT.

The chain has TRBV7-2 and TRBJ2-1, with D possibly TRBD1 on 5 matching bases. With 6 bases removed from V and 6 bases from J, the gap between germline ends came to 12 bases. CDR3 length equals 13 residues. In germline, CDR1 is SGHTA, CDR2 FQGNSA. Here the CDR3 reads CASRSVGVNEQFF. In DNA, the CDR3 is TGTGCCAGCAGGAGTGTAGGGGTCAATGAGCAGTTCTTC. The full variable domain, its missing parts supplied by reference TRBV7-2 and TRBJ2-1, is GAGVSQSPSNKVTEKGKDVELRCDPISGHTALYWYRQSLGQGLEFLIYFQGNSAPDKSGLPSDRFSAERTGGSVSTLTIQRTQQEDSAVYLCASRSVGVNEQFFGPGTRLTVL.

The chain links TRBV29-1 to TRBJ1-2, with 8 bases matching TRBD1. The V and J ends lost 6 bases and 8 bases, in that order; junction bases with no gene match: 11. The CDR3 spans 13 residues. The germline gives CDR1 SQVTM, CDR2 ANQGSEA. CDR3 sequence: CSVDPTGVRGYTF. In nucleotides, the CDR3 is TGCAGCGTAGATCCGACAGGGGTGCGGGGCTACACCTTC.

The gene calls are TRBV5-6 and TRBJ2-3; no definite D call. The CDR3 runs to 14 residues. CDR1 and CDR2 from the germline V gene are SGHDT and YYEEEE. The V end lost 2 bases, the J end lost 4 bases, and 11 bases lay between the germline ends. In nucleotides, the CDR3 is TGTGCCAGCAGCTTTGTTAGCAACCCAGATACGCAGTATTTT. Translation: CASSFVSNPDTQYF. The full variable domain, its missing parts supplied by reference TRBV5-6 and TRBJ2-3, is DAGVTQSPTHLIKTRGQQVTLRCSPKSGHDTVSWYQQALGQGPQFIFQYYEEEERQRGNFPDRFSGHQFPNYSSELNVNALLLGDSALYLCASSFVSNPDTQYFGPGTRLTVL.

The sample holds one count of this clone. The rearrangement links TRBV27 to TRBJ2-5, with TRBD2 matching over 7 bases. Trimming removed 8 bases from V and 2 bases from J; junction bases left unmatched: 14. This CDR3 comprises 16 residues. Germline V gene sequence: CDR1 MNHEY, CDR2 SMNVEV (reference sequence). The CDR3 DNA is TGTGCCAGCTCCCCATCCAGGCGGGGGTGGCAAGAGACCCAGTACTTC. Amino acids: CASSPSRRGWQETQYF.

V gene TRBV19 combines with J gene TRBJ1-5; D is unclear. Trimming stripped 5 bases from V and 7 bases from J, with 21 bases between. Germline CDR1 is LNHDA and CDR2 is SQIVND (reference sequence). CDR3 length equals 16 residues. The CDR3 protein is CASSAGDGERGQPQHF. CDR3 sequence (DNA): TGTGCCAGTAGTGCGGGTGACGGTGAAAGAGGCCAGCCCCAGCATTTT.

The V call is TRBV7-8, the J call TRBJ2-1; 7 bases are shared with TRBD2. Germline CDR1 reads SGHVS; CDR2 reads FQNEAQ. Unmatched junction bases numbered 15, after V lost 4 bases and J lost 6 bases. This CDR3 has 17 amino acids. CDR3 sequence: CASSSGGLGGRFNEQFF. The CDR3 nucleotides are TGTGCCAGCAGCTCCGGGGGGTTGGGAGGGCGGTTCAATGAGCAGTTCTTC. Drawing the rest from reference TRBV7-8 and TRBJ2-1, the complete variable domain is GAGVSQSPRYKVAKRGQDVALRCDPISGHVSLFWYQQALGQGPEFLTYFQNEAQLDKSGLPSDRFFAERPEGSVSTLKIQRTQQEDSAVYLCASSSGGLGGRFNEQFFGPGTRLTVL.

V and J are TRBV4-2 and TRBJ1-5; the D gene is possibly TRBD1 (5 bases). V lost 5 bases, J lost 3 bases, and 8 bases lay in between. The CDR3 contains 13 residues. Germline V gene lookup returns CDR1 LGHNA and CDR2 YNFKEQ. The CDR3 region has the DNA TGTGCCAGCAGCACGGGGGACAATCAGCCCCAGCATTTT. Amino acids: CASSTGDNQPQHF.

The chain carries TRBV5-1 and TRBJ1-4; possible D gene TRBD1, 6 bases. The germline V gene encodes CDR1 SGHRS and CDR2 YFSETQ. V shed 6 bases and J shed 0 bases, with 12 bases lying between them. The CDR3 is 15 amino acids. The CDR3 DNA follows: TGCGCCAGCAAAACAGGGCAAGCAACTAATGAAAAACTGTTTTTT. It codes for CASKTGQATNEKLFF.

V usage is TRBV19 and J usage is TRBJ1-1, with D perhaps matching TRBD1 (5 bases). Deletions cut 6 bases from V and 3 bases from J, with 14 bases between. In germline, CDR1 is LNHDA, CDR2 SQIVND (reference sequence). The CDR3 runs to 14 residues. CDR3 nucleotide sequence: TGTGCCAGTAGCCTCAGGGAACGGCACACTGAAGCTTTCTTT. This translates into CASSLRERHTEAFF.

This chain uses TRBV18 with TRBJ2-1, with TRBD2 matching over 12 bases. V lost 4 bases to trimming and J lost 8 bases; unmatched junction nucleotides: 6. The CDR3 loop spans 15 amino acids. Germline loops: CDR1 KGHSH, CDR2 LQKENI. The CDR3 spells CASSRARTSGDEQFF. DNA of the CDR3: TGTGCCAGCTCACGTGCGCGGACTAGCGGGGATGAGCAGTTCTTC.

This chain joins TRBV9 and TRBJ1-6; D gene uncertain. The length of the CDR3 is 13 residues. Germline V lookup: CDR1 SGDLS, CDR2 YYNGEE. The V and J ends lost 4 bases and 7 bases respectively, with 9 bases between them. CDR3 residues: CASSFGSNSPLHF. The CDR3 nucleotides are TGTGCCAGCAGCTTCGGGTCAAATTCACCCCTCCACTTT.

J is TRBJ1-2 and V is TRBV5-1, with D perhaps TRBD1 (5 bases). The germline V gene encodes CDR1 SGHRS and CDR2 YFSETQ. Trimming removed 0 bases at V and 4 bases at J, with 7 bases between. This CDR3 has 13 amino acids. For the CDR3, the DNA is TGCGCCAGCAGCTTGGACAGGTTCTATGGCTACACCTTC. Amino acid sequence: CASSLDRFYGYTF. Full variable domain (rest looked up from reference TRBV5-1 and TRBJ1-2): KAGVTQTPRYLIKTRGQQVTLSCSPISGHRSVSWYQQTPGQGLQFLFEYFSETQRNKGNFPGRFSGRQFSNSRSEMNVSTLELGDSALYLCASSLDRFYGYTFGSGTRLTVV.

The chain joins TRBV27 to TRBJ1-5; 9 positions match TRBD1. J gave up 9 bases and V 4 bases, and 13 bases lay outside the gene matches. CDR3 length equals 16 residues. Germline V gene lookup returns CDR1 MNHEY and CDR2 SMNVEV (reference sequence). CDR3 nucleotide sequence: TGTGCCAGCAGTTCCACCGGGACAGGGAGTGGTGGGCCCCAGCATTTT. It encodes CASSSTGTGSGGPQHF.